This T cell receptor (beta chain) was recorded in a study of shared clonotypes between healthy human individuals. This CDR3 comprises 16 residues. The V gene's germline CDR1 is GTSNPN and CDR2 SVGIG (reference sequence). The V and J ends lost 3 bases and 3 bases, in that order; junction bases with no gene match: 13. Method: immunoSEQ multiplex PCR; TCRdb's copy keeps in-frame clones and lacks some. The repertoire includes about 230,000 clones, 65% of them detected once, and roughly 11% sits in the top ten. This sequence joins TRBV30 and TRBJ2-7, with 8 nucleotides matching TRBD2. This clonotype was obtained from a man aged 25 to 40 in good health. The sample was memory CD4+ T cells sorted from blood. Specified subset: CD45RA-negative fraction. The CDR3 reads CAWRRMWSGRGYEQYF. For the CDR3, the DNA is TGTGCCTGGAGAAGGATGTGGAGCGGGAGAGGCTACGAGCAGTACTTC.